This TCR beta chain was retrieved from a study of blood T cell repertoires in COVID-19. Profiled with immunoSEQ multiplex PCR; TCRdb holds only in-frame clones, not every one. Among 250,000 to 350,000 clones, around 83% were seen once, and the ten largest hold approximately 1.3%. Looked up from germline, CDR1 is KGHDR and CDR2 is SFDVKD. Deletions cut 3 bases from V and 0 bases from J, with 14 bases between. CDR3 length: 17 amino acids. This TCR was recovered from a woman in her forties or fifties with acute or convalescent COVID-19. The rearrangement joins TRBV24-1 to TRBJ2-1, with a tentative D call TRBD2 (5 bases). Sequencing was done on a sample of peripheral blood. Written as DNA, the CDR3 is TGTGCCACCAGTGATGGTGGGCACGGGGACTCCTACAATGAGCAGTTCTTC. Protein product: CATSDGGHGDSYNEQFF.